This entry lists 19 T cell receptor beta chains sequenced from one sample in a study of response to subunit inactivated influenza vaccine (dated by TCRdb to 2016 to 2019). Library generation was performed with RT-PCR. The sequencer was an Illumina HiSeq 2500. TCRdb reprocessed the public reads (quality trimming at Q25 with fastp, clone calling with MiXCR) and kept in-frame beta chains. Records with the same CDR3 protein are collapsed into one entry carrying the most frequent genes and DNA. Counted in this sample were hundreds of thousands of distinct CDR3 sequences; 11% of them appeared once. More than 9.5% of the sample is in the top ten clones. These records were also assigned to another study, of T cells expressing NK-cell markers. As the second study states: 5'RACE template switching, by which a universal primer site and unique molecular identifiers were added, was used to make TCR beta cDNA libraries.

The sample was PBMCs from blood, taken on the day of vaccination. The source of these receptors is a man over 45 who received an inactivated influenza vaccine. Donor details come from another sample of the same person, matched by shared clones.

This clonotype was detected a few times. V and J are TRBV2 and TRBJ2-7, with a tentative D call TRBD1 (5 bases). This CDR3 comprises 17 residues. V lost 0 bases, J lost 2 bases, and 17 bases lay in between. From germline, CDR1 is SNHLY and CDR2 FYNNEI. The CDR3: CASSEALRAGKPYEQYF. CDR3 in DNA: TGTGCCAGCAGTGAAGCGCTTCGGGCAGGGAAGCCCTACGAGCAGTACTTC.

This clonotype has at least ten counts. The chain recombines TRBV12-3 or TRBV12-4 with TRBJ2-1; TRBD2 matches at 12 bases. The CDR3 is 16 residues long. V lost 3 bases, J lost 6 bases, and 6 bases stayed unmatched. Written as DNA, the CDR3 is TGTGCCAGCAGTTTCTCAGTGGGACTAGCGGGCAATGAGCAGTTCTTC. Protein product: CASSFSVGLAGNEQFF.

DNA for the CDR3: TGTGCCAGCAGTTGGGTGGGCGTTAGCTCCTACAATGAGCAGTTCTTC. Amino acid sequence: CASSWVGVSSYNEQFF. V is TRBV28 and J is TRBJ2-1; the D is unclear. CDR3 length equals 16 residues. In germline, CDR1 is MDHEN, CDR2 SYDVKM. Trimming removed 4 bases at V and 0 bases at J, with 13 bases between.

The chain carries TRBV4-1 and TRBJ1-4; D is unresolved. Germline V lookup: CDR1 MGHRA, CDR2 YSYEKL. V was pared by 2 bases and J by 3 bases, with 13 bases between. This CDR3 comprises 16 residues. The CDR3 is CASSQSLGLSNEKLFF. The CDR3 DNA reads TGCGCCAGCAGCCAATCCTTGGGTCTTTCTAATGAAAAACTGTTTTTT.

The CDR3 nucleotides read TGTGCCAGCAGCATTTTTGGGGGCCGGGGGGGGCGCGCCGGGGAGCTGTTTTTT. Translating gives CASSIFGGRGGRAGELFF. The rearrangement uses TRBV28 and TRBJ2-2; 8 bases are a match to TRBD2. The ends lost 6 bases at V and 6 bases at J; junction bases unmatched: 18. The CDR3 totals 18 residues. Germline V gene lookup returns CDR1 MDHEN and CDR2 SYDVKM.

This clonotype was seen many times. The chain combines TRBV7-2 with TRBJ2-7, with D hard to call. From germline, CDR1 is SGHTA and CDR2 FQGNSA. This CDR3 has 13 residues. The ends were cut back, 4 bases at V and 3 bases at J, with 10 bases in the middle. The CDR3 loop reads CASSSTTLYEQYF. CDR3 coding DNA: TGTGCCAGCAGCTCTACGACTCTCTACGAGCAGTACTTC.

The chain couples TRBV7-2 to TRBJ2-5; tentative D call: TRBD1 (6 bases). This CDR3 has 14 residues. CDR1 is SGHTA, CDR2 FQGNSA, per germline. V was trimmed by 2 bases and J by 8 bases, leaving 15 bases between them. The CDR3 coding sequence is TGTGCCAGCAGCTTACTGAGGACAGCATTAACCCAGTACTTC. Translated: CASSLLRTALTQYF.

This clonotype was observed a handful of times. The V call is TRBV6-5, the J call TRBJ1-1; D remains unclear. Per the germline V gene, CDR1 is MNHEY and CDR2 is SVGAGI. V was shortened by 3 bases and J by 7 bases, with 15 bases between the two germline ends. The length of the CDR3 is 14 residues. The CDR3 nucleotides are TGTGCCAGCAGTTATGTGGGCAAGGCCGTTGAAGCTTTCTTT. As protein: CASSYVGKAVEAFF.

There are many counts of this clonotype. This rearrangement joins TRBV20-1 to TRBJ2-1, with D perhaps given as TRBD1 or TRBD2 (5 bases each). The germline V and J ends were trimmed by 3 bases and 0 bases, with 9 bases remaining between them. The CDR3 contains 14 residues. Per germline, CDR1 DFQATT and CDR2 SNEGSKA (reference sequence). The CDR3 coding sequence is TGCAGTGCTAGCTGGGGGAACTCCTACAATGAGCAGTTCTTC. Residues: CSASWGNSYNEQFF.

This clonotype appeared many times. V gene TRBV5-5 combines with J gene TRBJ2-5, with D uncertain. V was trimmed by 1 base and J by 5 bases, leaving 9 bases between them. Germline values: CDR1 SGHKS, CDR2 YYEKEE (reference sequence). There are 13 residues in the CDR3. The CDR3 DNA reads TGTGCCAGCAGCTTGTTGGGCGTGGAGACCCAGTACTTC. This sequence encodes CASSLLGVETQYF.

In this sample, this clonotype turned up a few times. V gene TRBV6-5 combines with J gene TRBJ2-2, with a weak D call TRBD1 (6 bases). The CDR3 totals 16 residues. The germline CDR1 and CDR2 sequences are MNHEY and SVGAGI. Trimming shortened V by 2 bases and J by 0 bases, and 10 bases separated the two germline ends. CDR3 region: CASSYLGAANTGELFF. CDR3 nucleotides: TGTGCCAGCAGTTACCTGGGGGCGGCGAACACCGGGGAGCTGTTTTTT.

The V gene is TRBV5-6, the J gene TRBJ2-6; D remains ambiguous. Germline lookup yields CDR1 SGHDT and CDR2 YYEEEE. V was cut by 4 bases and J by 0 bases, with 8 bases left in between. The CDR3 has 15 residues. The DNA for the CDR3 is TGTGCCAGCAGCCCCTTGACCTCTGGGGCCAACGTCCTGACTTTC. Translated, it gives CASSPLTSGANVLTF.

There are a few counts of this clonotype. This chain joins TRBV3-1 and TRBJ1-1; D is uncertain. V lost 2 bases to trimming and J lost 10 bases, with 8 bases between them. This CDR3 is built from 11 residues. CDR1 is LGHDT and CDR2 is YNNKEL in the germline V gene (reference sequence). The CDR3 region is CASSQTEGAFF. The CDR3, as DNA: TGTGCCAGCAGCCAAACGGAGGGAGCTTTCTTT.

This clonotype has just a few counts. The chain couples TRBV28 to TRBJ2-6; no clear D gene. Germline assignment: CDR1 MDHEN and CDR2 SYDVKM. The CDR3 is made up of 16 amino acids. Trimming left V 6 bases short and J 2 bases short, with 14 bases between. DNA for the CDR3: TGTGCCAGCAGGGCCCCATCGACTGCTGGGGCCAACGTCCTGACTTTC. As protein: CASRAPSTAGANVLTF. The variable domain in full, with the rest retrieved from reference TRBV28 and TRBJ2-6, is DVKVTQSSRYLVKRTGEKVFLECVQDMDHENMFWYRQDPGLGLRLIYFSYDVKMKEKGDIPEGYSVSREKKERFSLILESASTNQTSMYLCASRAPSTAGANVLTFGAGSRLTVL.

The chain combines TRBV5-1 with TRBJ2-7, with 9 bases lining up with TRBD1. This CDR3 is built from 14 residues. The germline CDR1 and CDR2 sequences are SGHRS and YFSETQ. The trim removed 2 bases at V and 3 bases at J, leaving 3 bases unmatched. The CDR3 here is CASSFGTGHYEQYF. The CDR3 DNA follows: TGCGCCAGCAGCTTCGGGACAGGGCACTACGAGCAGTACTTC.

This clonotype was counted between two and nine times. The chain recombines TRBV24-1 with TRBJ2-5; D is perhaps TRBD2 (6 bases). The CDR3 length is 13 residues. Germline-derived CDR1 and CDR2 are KGHDR and SFDVKD. V dropped 6 bases and J dropped 1 base, with 8 bases sitting between them. The CDR3 sequence is CATSPGAQETQYF. CDR3 nucleotides: TGTGCCACCAGTCCGGGAGCCCAAGAGACCCAGTACTTC.

This clonotype was picked up many times. V gene TRBV12-3 or TRBV12-4 combines with J gene TRBJ2-5; 9 bases are a match to TRBD1. The CDR3 consists of 13 residues. The ends lost 6 bases at V and 5 bases at J; junction bases unmatched: 4. CDR3 nucleotide sequence: TGTGCCAGCAGACGGGACAGGGTGGAGACCCAGTACTTC. This codes for CASRRDRVETQYF.

The chain has TRBV7-8 and TRBJ2-4; tentatively, D is TRBD2 (5 bases). CDR3 length: 18 amino acids. Germline V lookup: CDR1 SGHVS, CDR2 FQNEAQ. V dropped 1 base and J dropped 3 bases, with 19 bases sitting between them. The CDR3 sequence: CASSLGPNLALDKNIQYF. The CDR3 DNA sequence: TGTGCCAGCAGCTTAGGCCCAAACCTAGCCCTAGACAAAAACATTCAGTACTTC.

The rearrangement uses TRBV7-2 and TRBJ2-1; unclear D gene. This CDR3 is 14 amino acids long. The germline V and J ends were trimmed by 5 bases and 5 bases, with 13 bases remaining between them. From germline, CDR1 is SGHTA and CDR2 FQGNSA. CDR3 region: CASSPKAPNNEQFF. For the CDR3, the DNA is TGTGCCAGCAGCCCAAAAGCACCAAACAATGAGCAGTTCTTC.